This T cell receptor beta chain is from a study of siplizumab effects on memory and regulatory T cells. CDR3 length equals 15 residues. Trimming took off 2 bases at V and 4 bases at J, with 15 bases between the two ends. Germline CDR1 SEHNR, CDR2 FQNEAQ (reference sequence). The data were produced by immunoSEQ multiplex PCR, yet TCRdb's version contains in-frame clones alone and is incomplete. The sample has more than 85,000 clones; around 92% are singletons. The TCR originated in a human donor in good health. Some clones in this sample may be carry-over from other donors' samples. Input material: CD4+ T cells sorted from blood. The chain has TRBV7-9 and TRBJ2-7, with D perhaps TRBD1 or TRBD2 (5 bases each). The CDR3 DNA reads as TGTGCCAGCAGCTTACCGGGGACCAGAAAATACGAGCAGTACTTC. This sequence encodes CASSLPGTRKYEQYF. The full variable domain, in which reference TRBV7-9 and TRBJ2-7 provide the parts outside the CDR3, is DTGVSQNPRHKITKRGQNVTFRCDPISEHNRLYWYRQTLGQGPEFLTYFQNEAQLEKSRLLSDRFSAERPKGSFSTLEIQRTEQGDSAMYLCASSLPGTRKYEQYFGPGTRLTVT.